This T cell receptor (beta chain) was found in a study of T cell repertoires in cytomegalovirus infection (dated by TCRdb to about 2019). A note on the overall study: Peptide stimulations targeted recently identified HLA-C-restricted CMV epitopes, whose presentation resists viral immunomodulation, together with well-studied HLA-B-restricted epitopes. Donor HLA type was relevant to the analysis, because carriage of CMV infection together with the matching HLA type was indicated by public TCR beta signatures.

Sequencing relied on an Illumina HiSeq 1500. The public reads were reprocessed in TCRdb via fastp at Q25 and MiXCR, keeping in-frame beta chains. All rows with the same CDR3 protein become a single entry with the most common DNA and genes. Within this sample are roughly 570,000 distinct CDR3 sequences, with 40% of them counted one time only. The ten biggest clones cover around 46% of the sample. CDR1 SGHNT and CDR2 YYREEE are derived from the germline V gene (reference sequence). Deletion took 6 bases off V and 4 bases off J, with a span of 15 bases between the germline ends. The CDR3 has 14 amino acids, counting the end cysteine and phenylalanine. Only the CDR3 DNA is retained, 42 bases long and in frame from the first base. In the paper's terms, the treatment or condition label means: in vitro stimulation with specific CMV peptide epitopes to enrich CMV-specific T cells. The research as a whole found: In the ex vivo response, HLA-C-restricted CMV-specific TCR beta clonotypes were dominant, and in two of eight donors the single most frequent clonotype came from this HLA-C-restricted group. Cumulative frequency of public TCR beta family members discriminated carriers of CMV infection plus the relevant HLA type in this cohort and an independent 352-donor cohort.

This clonotype was counted between two and nine times. Its binding antigen is unknown. It has no much larger one-base neighbor in the sample; base qualities were not kept. The sequences come from cultured PBMCs, collected from culture after CMV antigen stimulation. The sequence derives from a human donor in good health (CMV status not recorded). Some clones in this sample may be carry-over from other donors' samples. This chain is built from TRBV5-4 and TRBJ2-3; matching of 6 bases hints at TRBD2 as the D gene. The CDR3 has the sequence CASMTSHHPDTQYF. The nucleotide sequence is TGTGCCAGCATGACTAGTCACCATCCAGATACGCAGTATTTT.